This TCR beta chain was captured by sequencing in a study of shared clonotypes between healthy human individuals. Assay used: immunoSEQ multiplex PCR; TCRdb lists only in-frame clones, some missing. The sample has millions of clones, about 95% seen once. Points on this clone: The antigen is undetermined.

Looked up from germline, CDR1 is SEHNR and CDR2 is FQNEAQ (reference sequence). Trimming removed 5 bases from V and 2 bases from J, with 15 bases in between. CDR3 length: 15 amino acids. Study outcomes and limitations: For sorted subsets, rarefaction showed incomplete sequencing despite large depth. Apart from blood, nothing was sampled; tissue repertoires likely differ. Generation of non-shared clonotypes was less probable than generation of clonotypes shared by all four donors.

Sequencing was done on a sample of naive CD4+ T cells sorted from blood. Noted subset: CD45RA+ positively selected. The V call is TRBV7-9, the J call TRBJ2-5; the D gene is possibly TRBD2 (6 bases). This receptor was obtained from a man in his late teens or twenties in good health. The chain's CDR3 is CASSPGDSGQETQYF. The CDR3 region has the DNA TGTGCCAGCAGCCCCGGGGATAGCGGACAAGAGACCCAGTACTTC.